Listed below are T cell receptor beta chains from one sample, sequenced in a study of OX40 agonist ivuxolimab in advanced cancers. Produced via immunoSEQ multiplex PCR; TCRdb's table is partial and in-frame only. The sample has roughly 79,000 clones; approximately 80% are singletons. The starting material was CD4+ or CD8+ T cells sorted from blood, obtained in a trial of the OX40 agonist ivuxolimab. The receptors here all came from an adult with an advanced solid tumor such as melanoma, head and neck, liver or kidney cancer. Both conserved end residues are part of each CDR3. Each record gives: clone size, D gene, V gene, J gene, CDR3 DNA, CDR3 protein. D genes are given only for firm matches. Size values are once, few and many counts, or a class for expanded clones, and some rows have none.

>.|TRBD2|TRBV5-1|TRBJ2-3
TGCGCCAGCAGCTCACGTTCCACGGGGGCGGGGGGCCGCGATACGCAGTATTTT
CASSSRSTGAGGRDTQYF
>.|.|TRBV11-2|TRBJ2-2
TGTGCCAGCACTTCTAGGGGGGAAGGCGGGGAGCTGTTTTTT
CASTSRGEGGELFF
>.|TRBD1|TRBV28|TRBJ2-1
TGTGCCAGCAGTCCAGGGGGCGGCCCCTACAATGAGCAGTTCTTC
CASSPGGGPYNEQFF
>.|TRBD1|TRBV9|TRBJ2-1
TGTGCCAGCAGCGTAGCCGCTAGGACAGGGGTTGTGGATGAGCAGTTCTTC
CASSVAARTGVVDEQFF
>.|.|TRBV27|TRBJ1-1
TGTGCCAGCAAACGGGGAGGGAACACTGAAGCTTTCTTT
CASKRGGNTEAFF
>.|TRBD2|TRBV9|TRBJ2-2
TGTGCCAGCAGCCCACGGAGCGGGGGGACCGGGGAGCTGTTTTTT
CASSPRSGGTGELFF
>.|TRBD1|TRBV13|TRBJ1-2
TGTGCCAGCAGCGAAACAGGGGTTCACTATGGCTACACCTTC
CASSETGVHYGYTF
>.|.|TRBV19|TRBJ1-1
TGTGCCTCAACCGGCGGACGGATAAAGGAAGCTTTCTTT
CASTGGRIKEAFF
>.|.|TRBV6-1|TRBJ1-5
TGTGCCAGCCAGCCCCTGAATCAGCCCCAGCATTTT
CASQPLNQPQHF
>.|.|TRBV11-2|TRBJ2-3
TGTGCCAGCAGCTTACGTTTCCGAACGGGCACAGATACGCAGTATTTT
CASSLRFRTGTDTQYF
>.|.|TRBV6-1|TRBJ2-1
TGTGCCAGCAGTAAAAGCGCCACCTCCTACAATGAGCAGTTCTTC
CASSKSATSYNEQFF
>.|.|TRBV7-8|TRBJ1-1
TGTGCCAGCAGCTTAGGACTAGCGGTAGGCGCTAGAGGGGATGCTTTCTTT
CASSLGLAVGARGDAFF
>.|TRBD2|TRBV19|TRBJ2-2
TGTGCCAGTACTTACCTAGCGGGAAGCACCGGGGAGCTGTTTTTT
CASTYLAGSTGELFF
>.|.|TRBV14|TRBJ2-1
TGTGCCAGCAGCCAAGATAGTGGGAGAGTGTATGGGTTGGGGAGCTCCTACAATGAGCAGTTCTTC
CASSQDSGRVYGLGSSYNEQFF
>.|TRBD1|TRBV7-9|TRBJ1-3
TGTGCCAGCAGCTTACCGGGACAGACGAGTCGCTCTGGAAACACCATATATTTT
CASSLPGQTSRSGNTIYF
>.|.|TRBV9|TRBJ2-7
TGTGCCAGCAGCGTAGGAAATCCGGGACTGACTTTCTCCTACGAGCAGTACTTC
CASSVGNPGLTFSYEQYF
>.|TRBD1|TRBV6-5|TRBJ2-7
TGTGCCAGCAGATCCGGGACAGCATACGAGCAGTACTTC
CASRSGTAYEQYF
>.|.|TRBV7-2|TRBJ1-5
TGTGCCAGCAGCTTAGCTGGGAGTTTGAGTCAGCCCCAGCATTTT
CASSLAGSLSQPQHF
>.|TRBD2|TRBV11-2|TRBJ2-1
TGTGCCAGCAGCTCGTCCTCGACTAGCGGGGGCTACAATGAGCAGTTCTTC
CASSSSSTSGGYNEQFF
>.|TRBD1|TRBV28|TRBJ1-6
TGTGCCAGCAGTGAACAGGGGGCGTATTCACCCCTCCACTTT
CASSEQGAYSPLHF
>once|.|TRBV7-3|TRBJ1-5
TGTGCCAGCAGCTTAGGCCAAGGTGTTAGCAATCAGCCCCAGCATTTT
CASSLGQGVSNQPQHF
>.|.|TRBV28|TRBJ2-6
TGTGCCAGCAGTATGGACAGCTCTGGGGCCAACGTCCTGACTTTC
CASSMDSSGANVLTF
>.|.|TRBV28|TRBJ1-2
TGTGCCAGCACCTCGACAGCCTATGGCTACACCTTC
CASTSTAYGYTF
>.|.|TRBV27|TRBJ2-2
TGTGCCAGCAGTTCCATACGGGGCAGGGCGGGAACCGGGGAGCTGTTTTTT
CASSSIRGRAGTGELFF
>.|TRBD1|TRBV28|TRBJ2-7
TGTGCCAGCAGTTCCACCGGGACAGTATACGAGCAGTACTTC
CASSSTGTVYEQYF
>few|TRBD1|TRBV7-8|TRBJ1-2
TGTGCCAGCAGTATAGGGGGACAGCAGAACTATGGCTACACCTTC
CASSIGGQQNYGYTF
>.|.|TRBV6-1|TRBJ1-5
TGTGCCAGCATCAGATATAGCAATCAGCCCCAGCATTTT
CASIRYSNQPQHF
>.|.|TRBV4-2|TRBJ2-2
TGTGCCAGCAGCCAAGAGGGAAGACTGAGGAACACCGGGGAGCTGTTTTTT
CASSQEGRLRNTGELFF
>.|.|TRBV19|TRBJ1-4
TGTGCCAGTACGACAGTCGGCTCTAATGAAAAACTGTTTTTT
CASTTVGSNEKLFF
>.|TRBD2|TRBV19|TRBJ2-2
TGTGCCAGTACCCTCCGGGGGGGGGCAGTAGTCACCGGGGAGCTGTTTTTT
CASTLRGGAVVTGELFF
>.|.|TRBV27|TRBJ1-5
TGTGCCAGCAGGCCTACAAGAGGGGGTAATCAGCCCCAGCATTTT
CASRPTRGGNQPQHF
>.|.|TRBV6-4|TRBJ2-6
TGTGCCAGCAGTGTGAACGCGAACACTGGGGCCAACGTCCTGACTTTC
CASSVNANTGANVLTF
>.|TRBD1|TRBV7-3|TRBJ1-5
TGTGCCAGCAGCGTAGACAGGGGCAATCAGCCCCAGCATTTT
CASSVDRGNQPQHF
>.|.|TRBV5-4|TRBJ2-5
TGTGCCAGCAGCTTGGCCGGGTCCTCTCAAGAGACCCAGTACTTC
CASSLAGSSQETQYF
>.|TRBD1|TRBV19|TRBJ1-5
TGTGCCAGTAGTAGGACAGGGGGCAATGGCAATCAGCCCCAGCATTTT
CASSRTGGNGNQPQHF
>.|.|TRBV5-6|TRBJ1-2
TGTGCCAGCAGGATCACAGGGATTTCTAACTATGGCTACACCTTC
CASRITGISNYGYTF
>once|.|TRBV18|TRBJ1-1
TGTGCCAGCTCACTGGGGTTGAGGACCGACACTGAAGCTTTCTTT
CASSLGLRTDTEAFF
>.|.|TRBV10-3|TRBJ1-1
TGTGCCATCAGGCCAACAGGGATGAACACTGAAGCTTTCTTT
CAIRPTGMNTEAFF
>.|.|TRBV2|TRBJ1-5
TGTGCCAGCAGTGAATCCCGCGGGACCTATCAGCCCCAGCATTTT
CASSESRGTYQPQHF
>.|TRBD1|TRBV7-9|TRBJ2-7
TGTGCCAGCAGCTTAGTAGACAGGGCATCCGAGCAGTACTTC
CASSLVDRASEQYF
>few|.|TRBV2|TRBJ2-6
TGTGCCAGCAGTGCACAAGAGGGTCCTGGGGCCAACGTCCTGACTTTC
CASSAQEGPGANVLTF
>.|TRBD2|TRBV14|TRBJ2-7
TGTGCCAGCAGCCCCTACAATCTAGGACTAGCGGTGGCCTCCTACGAGCAGTACTTC
CASSPYNLGLAVASYEQYF
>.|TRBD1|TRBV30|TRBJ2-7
TGTGCCTGGAGTAAGTTGGACAGGTATGGAGCCTACGAGCAGTACTTC
CAWSKLDRYGAYEQYF
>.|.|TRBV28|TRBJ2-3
TGTGCCGCGGTGGGGACTGTCACAGATACGCAGTATTTT
CAAVGTVTDTQYF
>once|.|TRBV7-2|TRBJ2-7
TGTGCCAGCAGCTTAGAGGGCCGACAGGCCCCTTTCTACGAGCAGTACTTC
CASSLEGRQAPFYEQYF
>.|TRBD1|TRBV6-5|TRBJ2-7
TGTGCCAGCAGTTACTTTAGGACAGGGGGGGTCGGAGAGCAGTACTTC
CASSYFRTGGVGEQYF
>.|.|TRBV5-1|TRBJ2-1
TGCGCCAGCAGCTTGGGGGGCGGGTACAATGAGCAGTTCTTC
CASSLGGGYNEQFF
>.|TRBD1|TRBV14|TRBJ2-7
TGTGCCAGCAGCCCCTTCGGACAGGGATTCAACGAGCAGTACTTC
CASSPFGQGFNEQYF